Listed below are T cell receptor beta chains from one sample, sequenced in a study of T-cell memory formation after mild COVID-19. MiXCR was run by TCRdb on the 5' RACE reads, yielding one entry per CDR3 protein. The sample lists 200,000 to 250,000 distinct CDR3 sequences, 9.5% to 10% occurring once. Sequencing used PBMCs or a T cell subset sorted from them (not recorded which). The receptors come from a man between 18 and 29 years old who had mild COVID-19 (a few samples of this study predate the infection). Cell type and time point are not known. CDR3s include the opening cysteine and the closing phenylalanine or tryptophan. Fields, in order: D gene, J gene, clone size, V gene, CDR3 length, CDR3 protein, CDR3 DNA. A D gene is named only where the DNA matches it firmly. The size entry is marked missing in some rows and otherwise reads once, few, many or a size class.

>NA|TRBJ1-3|few|TRBV6-5|17
CASSYSTSVGAGNTIYF
TGTGCCAGCAGTTACTCGACGTCGGTGGGCGCTGGAAACACCATATATTTT
>NA|TRBJ2-3|few|TRBV3-2|18
CASSQEPSGGPGTDTQYF
TGTGCCAGCAGCCAAGAACCTAGCGGGGGTCCTGGCACAGATACGCAGTATTTT
>NA|TRBJ2-2|NA|TRBV5-1|15
CASSFRGGNTGELFF
TGCGCCAGCAGCTTCAGAGGGGGTAACACCGGGGAGCTGTTTTTT
>NA|TRBJ2-2|few|TRBV19|13
CASRRGTTGELFF
TGTGCCAGTCGACGAGGAACAACCGGGGAGCTGTTTTTT
>NA|TRBJ2-5|few|TRBV11-3|15
CASSLDAGQQETQYF
TGTGCCAGCAGCTTAGACGCAGGGCAGCAGGAGACCCAGTACTTC
>NA|TRBJ2-1|few|TRBV5-5|13
CASRREVGNEQFF
TGTGCCAGCAGACGTGAGGTGGGGAATGAGCAGTTCTTC
>TRBD1|TRBJ2-1|many|TRBV7-2|15
CASSRQGNPYNEQFF
TGTGCCAGCAGTCGACAGGGGAATCCTTACAATGAGCAGTTCTTC
>NA|TRBJ2-5|many|TRBV12-3/TRBV12-4|14
CASSSGRREETQYF
TGTGCCAGCAGTTCCGGGCGCCGGGAGGAGACCCAGTACTTC
>NA|TRBJ1-1|few|TRBV28|13
CASAGLMNTEAFF
TGTGCCAGCGCCGGTTTGATGAACACTGAAGCTTTCTTT
>NA|TRBJ2-3|NA|TRBV13|15
CASSSRSHSTDTQYF
TGTGCCAGCAGCTCCAGGAGCCATAGCACAGATACGCAGTATTTT
>NA|TRBJ2-5|NA|TRBV29-1|13
CSVGRGPQETQYF
TGCAGCGTTGGCCGGGGGCCGCAAGAGACCCAGTACTTC
>NA|TRBJ2-5|NA|TRBV7-2|14
CASSLNRGLETQYF
TGTGCCAGCAGCCTAAACAGGGGACTCGAGACCCAGTACTTC
>NA|TRBJ2-1|NA|TRBV20-1|14
CSARGGGPGNEQFF
TGCAGTGCTAGAGGTGGGGGGCCAGGGAATGAGCAGTTCTTC
>NA|TRBJ2-3|NA|TRBV30|13
CAWSVSGTDTQYF
TGTGCCTGGAGTGTAAGCGGTACAGATACGCAGTATTTT
>NA|TRBJ1-3|few|TRBV6-6|16
CATGDTDVSSGNTIYF
TGTGCCACTGGGGACACGGACGTTAGCTCTGGAAACACCATATATTTT
>NA|TRBJ1-1|few|TRBV5-4|13
CASSFRGFDEAFF
TGTGCCAGCAGCTTCAGGGGCTTTGATGAAGCTTTCTTT
>NA|TRBJ2-1|NA|TRBV20-1|15
CSATNPGGSYNEQFF
TGCAGTGCTACCAACCCCGGGGGATCCTACAATGAGCAGTTCTTC
>NA|TRBJ2-1|many|TRBV20-1|14
CSAPFPSFYNEQFF
TGCAGTGCTCCTTTCCCCAGTTTCTACAATGAGCAGTTCTTC
>TRBD1|TRBJ1-5|NA|TRBV5-8|14
CASSSQGTREPQHF
TGTGCCAGCAGCTCACAGGGGACGAGGGAGCCCCAGCATTTT
>TRBD1|TRBJ2-2|NA|TRBV28|15
CASNPDRAITGELFF
TGTGCCAGCAACCCAGACAGGGCTATCACCGGGGAGCTGTTTTTT
>TRBD1|TRBJ1-1|NA|TRBV18|13
CASFRGQDTEAFF
TGTGCCAGCTTCAGGGGGCAGGACACTGAAGCTTTCTTT
>TRBD1|TRBJ1-5|few|TRBV28|15
CASSFSGQGNQPQHF
TGTGCCAGCAGTTTCAGTGGACAGGGGAATCAGCCCCAGCATTTT
>NA|TRBJ1-4|few|TRBV6-5|15
CASSYSGWQQEKLFF
TGTGCCAGCAGTTATTCTGGGTGGCAACAAGAAAAACTTTTTTTT
>NA|TRBJ1-3|few|TRBV4-2|17
CASSQVAADLSGNTIYF
TGTGCCAGCAGCCAAGTTGCGGCAGACCTCTCTGGAAACACCATATATTTT
>NA|TRBJ2-2|NA|TRBV7-7|15
CASSPTGLNTGELFF
TGTGCCAGCAGCCCCACAGGGCTGAACACCGGGGAGCTGTTTTTT
>NA|TRBJ1-6|few|TRBV25-1|15
CASSESGGENSPLHF
TGTGCCAGCAGTGAATCTGGGGGGGAAAATTCACCCCTCCACTTT
>NA|TRBJ1-3|many|TRBV6-5|13
CASSYSRGNTIYF
TGTGCCAGCAGTTACTCCAGGGGAAACACCATATATTTT
>NA|TRBJ1-2|NA|TRBV12-3/TRBV12-4|14
CASLTAGLNYGYTF
TGTGCCAGCCTGACCGCAGGGTTGAACTATGGCTACACCTTC
>TRBD1|TRBJ1-4|few|TRBV12-3/TRBV12-4|15
CASSAPGQGIEKLFF
TGTGCCAGCAGTGCTCCGGGACAGGGTATAGAAAAACTGTTTTTT
>NA|TRBJ1-6|few|TRBV21-1|16
CASSTFEGGEISPLHF
TGTGCCAGCAGCACCTTCGAAGGGGGAGAGATTTCACCCCTCCACTTT
>NA|TRBJ2-2|NA|TRBV7-2|14
CASSPQVTTGELFF
TGTGCCAGCAGCCCCCAAGTAACCACCGGGGAGCTGTTTTTT
>NA|TRBJ2-1|many|TRBV7-2|13
CASSLAVYNEQFF
TGTGCCAGCAGCTTAGCTGTGTACAATGAGCAGTTCTTC
>NA|TRBJ1-4|NA|TRBV25-1|15
CASSEWRLSREKLFF
TGTGCCAGCAGTGAATGGAGGTTATCCCGTGAAAAACTGTTTTTT
>NA|TRBJ1-5|NA|TRBV12-3/TRBV12-4|14
CASSFGEEGQPQHF
TGTGCCAGCAGTTTCGGGGAAGAGGGGCAGCCCCAGCATTTT
>NA|TRBJ2-3|NA|TRBV20-1|16
CSARARGGFRTDTQYF
TGCAGTGCTAGAGCGAGGGGGGGCTTTCGCACAGATACGCAGTATTTT
>NA|TRBJ1-2|NA|TRBV10-3|13
CAISETGAYGYTF
TGTGCCATCAGTGAGACGGGGGCTTATGGCTACACCTTC
>NA|TRBJ2-3|NA|TRBV19|15
CASARSSDMTDTQYF
TGTGCCAGTGCCCGGTCTAGCGACATGACAGATACGCAGTATTTT
>TRBD1|TRBJ1-2|NA|TRBV12-3/TRBV12-4|14
CASSWTGSNYGYTF
TGTGCCAGCAGTTGGACAGGGTCTAACTATGGCTACACCTTC
>NA|TRBJ1-1|few|TRBV11-2|15
CASSSAGQLNTEAFF
TGTGCCAGCAGCTCCGCCGGTCAATTGAACACTGAAGCTTTCTTT
>NA|TRBJ1-1|few|TRBV7-2|15
CASSLGSVMNTEAFF
TGTGCCAGCAGCTTAGGTTCGGTTATGAACACTGAAGCTTTCTTT
>TRBD2|TRBJ2-2|few|TRBV7-3|14
CASSTRLAGGELFF
TGTGCCAGCAGCACACGACTAGCGGGCGGGGAGCTGTTTTTT